One TCR beta chain is described in this entry. The data originate from a study of blood T cell repertoires in COVID-19. Study in general: From T cells, B-cell-depleted T cells, or PBMCs came the material, which was cDNA or gDNA.

In the authors' workflow: Using reference gene primer amplification, nucleated cell counts were estimated. The method was immunoSEQ multiplex PCR; TCRdb's version includes in-frame clones alone and lacks a portion of them. Clonal size and the V and J genes are those of that table, whereas D and trimming came from the DNA. The table has about 290,000 clones, around 90% seen once. Symptom resolution, clearance, or two negative PCRs marked the recovered donors of Cohort 3. V lost 6 bases and J lost 1, with 16 bases in between. Germline CDR1 is MNHEY and CDR2 is SVGAGI. The CDR3 loop spans 15 amino acids.

The sequence was obtained from a woman aged 40 to 50 who had recovered from COVID-19. The sequencing input was PBMCs or T cells enriched from blood (not recorded which). The chain uses TRBV6-5 and TRBJ2-7; tentative D call: TRBD1 (6 bases). CDR3 residues: CASRLGQSPSYEQYF. In nucleotides, the CDR3 is TGTGCCAGCAGGCTTGGACAGTCACCTTCCTACGAGCAGTACTTC.